This record covers a single TCR beta chain. What it binds is not known. In making TCR cDNA, 5'RACE template switching added a universal primer site and UMIs to it. TCRdb itself ran the 5' RACE reads through MiXCR, one entry per CDR3 protein. The sample has 200,000 to 300,000 distinct CDR3 sequences, more than 3.5% seen once. The data stem from a study of T cells after yellow fever vaccination. Overall study context: Preparing low-cell-number fractions relied on SMART-Seq v4 Ultra Low Input. Points from the study as a whole: Abundant clonotypes from the bulk population could get into FACS-sorted repertoires as contaminants. Most primary-vaccination clones reappeared after the booster (approximately 95% CD4, more than 70% CD8).

The sequence was collected from a man aged 18 to 29 who received the YFV17D yellow fever vaccine. Here the sequenced sample was PBMCs, taken 15 days after the yellow fever booster vaccination.

In DNA, the CDR3 is TGTGCCAGCAGCCCTCCGGTTTGGGAAGGGATGTTTGAGCAGTTCTTC. Amino acid sequence: CASSPPVWEGMFEQFF. The chain uses TRBV27 and TRBJ2-1; no clear D. Trimming removed 6 bases at V and 9 bases at J, with 24 bases between. This CDR3 spans 16 amino acids. Germline V gene data show CDR1 as MNHEY and CDR2 as SMNVEV (reference sequence).